Below, 7 T cell receptor beta chains from the same sample are listed, as sequenced in a study of OX40 agonist ivuxolimab in advanced cancers. Sequencing was performed with immunoSEQ multiplex PCR; in TCRdb, only in-frame clones are kept and a portion is missing. Among about 51,000 clones listed, roughly 86% were seen once. The sample consisted of CD4+ or CD8+ T cells sorted from blood, taken in a trial of the OX40 agonist ivuxolimab. The receptors originated from an adult with an advanced solid tumor such as melanoma, head and neck, liver or kidney cancer.

The chain recombines TRBV9 with TRBJ1-4, with D uncertain. The V end lost 0 bases, the J end lost 4 bases, and 10 bases lay between the germline ends. CDR1 and CDR2 from the germline V gene are SGDLS and YYNGEE. The CDR3 loop spans 15 amino acids. CDR3 sequence reads: CASSVEHSINEKLFF. In DNA, the CDR3 is TGTGCCAGCAGCGTAGAACACAGTATTAATGAAAAACTGTTTTTT.

The CDR3 sequence is CASSPRDRGRDEQFF. CDR3 nucleotide sequence: TGTGCCAGCAGCCCCCGGGACAGGGGGCGCGATGAGCAGTTCTTC. The rearrangement links TRBV9 to TRBJ2-1; TRBD1 matches 12 bases. CDR3 length: 15 amino acids. V was clipped by 4 bases and J by 8 bases; unmatched bases: 7. Looked up from germline, CDR1 is SGDLS and CDR2 is YYNGEE.

Notes on this clone: A junction boundary mismatches the germline segment, possibly from a read error. V is TRBV5-4 and J is TRBJ2-6; D is possibly TRBD1 (6 bases). The germline CDR1 and CDR2 sequences are SGHNT and YYREEE (reference sequence). There are 16 residues in the CDR3. The CDR3 protein is CASTLSQGSGANVLTF. The CDR3 DNA sequence: TGTGCCAGCACCTTGTCGCAGGGGTCTGGGGCCAACGTCCTGACTTTC.

This chain links TRBV18 with TRBJ2-2; tentatively, D is TRBD2 (6 bases). Germline V gene data show CDR1 as KGHSH and CDR2 as LQKENI. V was shortened by 1 base and J by 0 bases, with 24 bases between the two germline ends. The CDR3 runs 21 residues. CDR3 region: CASSPRPSSSGLAANTGELFF. DNA for the CDR3: TGTGCCAGCTCACCACGGCCCTCCTCCTCGGGACTCGCTGCGAACACCGGGGAGCTGTTTTTT.

The rearrangement joins TRBV28 to TRBJ1-5; the D gene is possibly TRBD1 (5 bases). The CDR3 is made up of 17 amino acids. V dropped 3 bases and J dropped 5 bases, with 20 bases sitting between them. Germline CDR1 MDHEN, CDR2 SYDVKM. CDR3 in DNA: TGTGCCAGCAGTTTTGTCTCGGGGGGGGGATTGCATCAGCCCCAGCATTTT. Translated: CASSFVSGGGLHQPQHF.

The gene calls are TRBV19 and TRBJ1-4; D uncertain. V lost 6 bases and J 0 bases, leaving 11 bases between the germline ends. Germline V gene lookup returns CDR1 LNHDA and CDR2 SQIVND (reference sequence). The CDR3 has 15 residues. CDR3 DNA: TGTGCCAGTAGCCTTAGGAGATCAACTAATGAAAAACTGTTTTTT. Its protein is CASSLRRSTNEKLFF.

This clone occurred once. The chain combines TRBV11-3 with TRBJ2-1; unclear D gene. The CDR3 extends over 14 amino acids. The germline CDR1 and CDR2 sequences are SGHNT and YENEEA. Trimming pared 5 bases from V and 0 bases from J, leaving 8 bases between. CDR3 protein: CASSRGLSYNEQFF. The CDR3 DNA follows: TGTGCCAGCAGCCGTGGGCTCTCCTACAATGAGCAGTTCTTC.